A few counts support the clone carrying this T cell receptor beta chain. The target antigen is unknown. The source of the sample is a study of T-cell memory formation after mild COVID-19. Study overall: TCR clusters showed largely donor specificity. Broader study findings: CD4+ bias marked clones expanding day 15 to 37, unlike balanced contracting clones. Contracting CD4+ clones lay largely in CM and EM, with CD8+ ones residing in EMRA. Clonal second-wave expansions that peaked on day 37 had unconfirmed SARS-CoV-2 specificity.

Each CDR3 protein is one row after TCRdb ran MiXCR on the 5' RACE reads. Among just under 350,000 distinct CDR3 sequences listed, 10% to 15% were seen once. The TCR sequence derives from a man aged 18 to 29 who had mild COVID-19 (a few samples of this study predate the infection). Cell type and time point are not known. The sequenced material came from PBMCs or a T cell subset sorted from them (not recorded which).

This chain's CDR3 is CASSLGLSRENIQYF. The CDR3 nucleotides read TGTGCCAGCAGTTTGGGTTTGTCTAGGGAAAACATTCAGTACTTC. V and J are TRBV12-3 or TRBV12-4 and TRBJ2-4; no clear D gene. This CDR3 has 15 amino acids. Trimming shortened V by 3 bases and J by 5 bases, and 14 bases separated the two germline ends.